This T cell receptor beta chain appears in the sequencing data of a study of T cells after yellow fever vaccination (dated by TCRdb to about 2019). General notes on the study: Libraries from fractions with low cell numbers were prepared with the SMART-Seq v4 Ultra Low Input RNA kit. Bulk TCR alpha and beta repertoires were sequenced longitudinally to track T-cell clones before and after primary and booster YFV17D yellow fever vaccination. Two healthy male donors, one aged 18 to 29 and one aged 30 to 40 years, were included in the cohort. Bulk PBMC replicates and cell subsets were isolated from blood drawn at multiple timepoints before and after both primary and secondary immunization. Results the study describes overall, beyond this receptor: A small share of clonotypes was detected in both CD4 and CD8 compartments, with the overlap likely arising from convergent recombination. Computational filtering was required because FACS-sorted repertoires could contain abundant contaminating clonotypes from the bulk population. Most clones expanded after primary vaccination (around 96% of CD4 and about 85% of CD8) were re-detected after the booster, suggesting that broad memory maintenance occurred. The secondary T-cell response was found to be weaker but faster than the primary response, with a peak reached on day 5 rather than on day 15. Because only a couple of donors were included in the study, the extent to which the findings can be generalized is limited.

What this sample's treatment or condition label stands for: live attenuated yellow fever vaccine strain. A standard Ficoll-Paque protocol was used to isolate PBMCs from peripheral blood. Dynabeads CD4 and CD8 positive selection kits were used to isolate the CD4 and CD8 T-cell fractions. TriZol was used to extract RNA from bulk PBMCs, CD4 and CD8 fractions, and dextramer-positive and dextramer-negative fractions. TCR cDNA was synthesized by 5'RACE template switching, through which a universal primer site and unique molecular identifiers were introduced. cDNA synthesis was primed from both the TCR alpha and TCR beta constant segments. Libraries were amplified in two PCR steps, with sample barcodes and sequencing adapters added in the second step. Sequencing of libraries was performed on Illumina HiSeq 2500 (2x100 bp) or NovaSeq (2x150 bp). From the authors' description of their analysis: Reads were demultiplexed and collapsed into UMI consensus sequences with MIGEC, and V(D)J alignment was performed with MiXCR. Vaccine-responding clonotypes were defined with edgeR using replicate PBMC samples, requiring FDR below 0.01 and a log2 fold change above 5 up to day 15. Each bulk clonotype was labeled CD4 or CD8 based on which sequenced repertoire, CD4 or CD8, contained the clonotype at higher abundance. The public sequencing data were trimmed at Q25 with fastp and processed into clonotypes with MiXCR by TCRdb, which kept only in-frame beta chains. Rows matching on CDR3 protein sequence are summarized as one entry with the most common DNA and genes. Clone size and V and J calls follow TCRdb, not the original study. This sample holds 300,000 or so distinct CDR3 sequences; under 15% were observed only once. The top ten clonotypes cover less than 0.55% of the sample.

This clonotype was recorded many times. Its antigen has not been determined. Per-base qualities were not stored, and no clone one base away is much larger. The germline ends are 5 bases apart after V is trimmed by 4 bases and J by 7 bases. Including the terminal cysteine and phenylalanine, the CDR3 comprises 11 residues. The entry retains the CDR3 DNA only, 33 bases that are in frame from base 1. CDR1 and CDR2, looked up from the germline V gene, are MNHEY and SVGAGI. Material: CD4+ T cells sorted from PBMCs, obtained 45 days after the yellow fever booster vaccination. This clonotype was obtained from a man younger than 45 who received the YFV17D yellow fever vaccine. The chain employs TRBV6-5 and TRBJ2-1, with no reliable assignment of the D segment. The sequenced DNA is TGTGCCAGCAGTTCAATAAATGAGCAGTTCTTC. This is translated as CASSSINEQFF.